The rows below give T cell receptor beta chains drawn from one sample of a study of CD8+ T cells in alopecia areata. TCRdb keeps only in-frame clones here, not all; method: immunoSEQ multiplex PCR. The table has tens of thousands of clones, 55% to 65% seen once. Material: CD8+ T cells sorted from blood, obtained at week 0. All receptors come from a human donor with alopecia areata. CDR3s include the opening cysteine and the closing phenylalanine or tryptophan.

TRBJ2-2	TRBV14	CASSLLTGGDTGELFF
TRBJ2-7	TRBV11-2	CASSPQGLGGEQYF
TRBJ1-2	TRBV27	CASSLGQDAGYTF
TRBJ2-2	TRBV6-6	CASNPQRAGELFF
TRBJ2-1	TRBV15	CATSRGGGAYNEQFF
TRBJ2-7	TRBV2	CASTIRHYEQYF
TRBJ1-5	TRBV7-2	CASSLIGASLEPQHF
TRBJ2-3	TRBV29-1	CSVESVWGSDTDTQYF
TRBJ2-5	TRBV11-2	CASSLWLAAQETQYF
TRBJ2-1	TRBV7-9	CASSLVQGSSEQFF
TRBJ2-7	TRBV29-1	CSVGSESGTPYEQYF
TRBJ2-5	TRBV30	CAWSTPLAGGPRETQYF
TRBJ2-1	TRBV5-1	CASRPMDSGSSYNEQFF
TRBJ1-2	TRBV29-1	CSVLSTGDDGYTF
TRBJ1-2	TRBV5-6	CASSFFGDGYTF
TRBJ2-7	TRBV29-1	CSATPGGLEQYF
TRBJ2-7	TRBV27	CASSRLGTSGRVSYEQYF
TRBJ2-5	TRBV5-6	CASSWGQGKETQYF
TRBJ1-1	TRBV29-1	CSVEDGAGALNTEAFF
TRBJ2-3	TRBV11-2	CASSYGQFSTDTQYF
TRBJ2-5	TRBV11-2	CASSLGGTSGRWWETQYF
TRBJ2-3	TRBV9	CASSEVAGGSTDTQYF
TRBJ1-1	TRBV30	CAWSDTGPPRYTEAFF
TRBJ2-1	TRBV5-4	CASSIDDRADEQFF
TRBJ2-5	TRBV2	CASRARLYQETQYF
TRBJ2-7	TRBV5-1	CASSVRGREQYF